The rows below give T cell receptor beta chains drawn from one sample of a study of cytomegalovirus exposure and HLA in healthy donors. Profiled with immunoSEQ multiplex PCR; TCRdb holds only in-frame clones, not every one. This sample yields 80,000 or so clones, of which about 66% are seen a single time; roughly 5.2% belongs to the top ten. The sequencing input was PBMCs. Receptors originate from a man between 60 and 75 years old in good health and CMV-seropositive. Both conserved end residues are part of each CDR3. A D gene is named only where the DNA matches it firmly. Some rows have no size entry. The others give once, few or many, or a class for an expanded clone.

cdr3_nt: TGTGCCAGCAGCTTTACAAATACCTACGAGCAGTACTTC
cdr3_aa: CASSFTNTYEQYF
j_call: TRBJ2-7
v_call: TRBV5-5
clone_size: .
d_call: .

cdr3_nt: TGTGCCAGCAGCTCTTTAGCGGGAGTAGGCTATGAGCAGTTCTTC
cdr3_aa: CASSSLAGVGYEQFF
j_call: TRBJ2-1
v_call: TRBV7-2
clone_size: .
d_call: TRBD2

cdr3_nt: TGCGCCAGCAGCTTAACACCAAGTCACTACAATGAGCAGTTCTTC
cdr3_aa: CASSLTPSHYNEQFF
j_call: TRBJ2-1
v_call: TRBV5-1
clone_size: .
d_call: .

cdr3_nt: TGTGCCACCAGCAGAGAGGAACAGGGAGGGGACATTCAGTACTTC
cdr3_aa: CATSREEQGGDIQYF
j_call: TRBJ2-4
v_call: TRBV15
clone_size: .
d_call: .

cdr3_nt: TGTGCCATCAGGAGGGACTCGGGCACAGATACGCAGTATTTT
cdr3_aa: CAIRRDSGTDTQYF
j_call: TRBJ2-3
v_call: TRBV10-3
clone_size: .
d_call: .

cdr3_nt: TGTGCCAGTTCTCCTACCGGGACAGGGGGCGTCGAGCAGTACTTC
cdr3_aa: CASSPTGTGGVEQYF
j_call: TRBJ2-7
v_call: TRBV19
clone_size: .
d_call: TRBD1

cdr3_nt: TGCGCCAGCAGTGAGCAGGGGGCCCTGATTGGCTACACCTTC
cdr3_aa: CASSEQGALIGYTF
j_call: TRBJ1-2
v_call: TRBV10-2
clone_size: few
d_call: TRBD1

cdr3_nt: TGTGCCACCAGCCGATGGGACAGCTACAATGAGCAGTTCTTC
cdr3_aa: CATSRWDSYNEQFF
j_call: TRBJ2-1
v_call: TRBV15
clone_size: .
d_call: TRBD1

cdr3_nt: TGTGCCAGCAGCGCTGGGACAGGGGCCGAGCAGTACTTC
cdr3_aa: CASSAGTGAEQYF
j_call: TRBJ2-7
v_call: TRBV9
clone_size: .
d_call: TRBD1

cdr3_nt: TGTGCCAGCAGCCCCCGGGGGGAAAAACTGTTTTTT
cdr3_aa: CASSPRGEKLFF
j_call: TRBJ1-4
v_call: TRBV6-5
clone_size: .
d_call: .

cdr3_nt: TGTGCCAGCAGTTTCTTAAGGGGGCTGAACACCGGGGAGCTGTTTTTT
cdr3_aa: CASSFLRGLNTGELFF
j_call: TRBJ2-2
v_call: TRBV27
clone_size: .
d_call: TRBD1

cdr3_nt: TGTGCCAGTAGTCTCGACAGGGCAGGAGGGGAGACCCAGTACTTC
cdr3_aa: CASSLDRAGGETQYF
j_call: TRBJ2-5
v_call: TRBV19
clone_size: .
d_call: .

cdr3_nt: TGTGCCAGCACCCGAGCAGGCTCCTACAATGAGCAGTTCTTC
cdr3_aa: CASTRAGSYNEQFF
j_call: TRBJ2-1
v_call: TRBV7-2
clone_size: .
d_call: .

cdr3_nt: TGTGCCAGCAGCTTTACAGGGTCCCCCAAAAACATTCAGTACTTC
cdr3_aa: CASSFTGSPKNIQYF
j_call: TRBJ2-4
v_call: TRBV7-7
clone_size: once
d_call: .

cdr3_nt: TGTGCCAGCAGTGAGGACTTTTTTAGCAATCAGCCCCAGCATTTT
cdr3_aa: CASSEDFFSNQPQHF
j_call: TRBJ1-5
v_call: TRBV6-1
clone_size: .
d_call: .

cdr3_nt: TGTGCCAGCGCCTCGGAGGCAGATACGCAGTATTTT
cdr3_aa: CASASEADTQYF
j_call: TRBJ2-3
v_call: TRBV6-1
clone_size: .
d_call: .

cdr3_nt: TGTGCCAGCAGCTTAGCGGGACATAGCTCCTGGGAGGAGCAGTTCTTC
cdr3_aa: CASSLAGHSSWEEQFF
j_call: TRBJ2-1
v_call: TRBV7-9
clone_size: .
d_call: .

cdr3_nt: TGTGCCAGCAGCGGGGGGGCAGGCGGGGAGCTGTTTTTT
cdr3_aa: CASSGGAGGELFF
j_call: TRBJ2-2
v_call: TRBV6-1
clone_size: few
d_call: TRBD2

cdr3_nt: TGTGCCAGCAGTTACTCCCGGGGACAGGGGGGAAACACCATATATTTT
cdr3_aa: CASSYSRGQGGNTIYF
j_call: TRBJ1-3
v_call: TRBV6-6
clone_size: once
d_call: TRBD1

cdr3_nt: TGTGCCAGCAGCCCCCTGCGGAGGAACACTGAAGCTTTCTTT
cdr3_aa: CASSPLRRNTEAFF
j_call: TRBJ1-1
v_call: TRBV7-8
clone_size: .
d_call: .

cdr3_nt: TGTGCCGGCCAGGGTATTAGCACAGATACGCAGTATTTT
cdr3_aa: CAGQGISTDTQYF
j_call: TRBJ2-3
v_call: TRBV7-9
clone_size: .
d_call: .

cdr3_nt: TGTGCCAGCAGCCCTACAGGGAAGGGGACCAATCAGCCCCAGCATTTT
cdr3_aa: CASSPTGKGTNQPQHF
j_call: TRBJ1-5
v_call: TRBV5-8
clone_size: .
d_call: .

cdr3_nt: TGTGCCAGCAGCTCCCGACGAGGGACAGGGAGCAATCAGCCCCAGCATTTT
cdr3_aa: CASSSRRGTGSNQPQHF
j_call: TRBJ1-5
v_call: TRBV5-8
clone_size: .
d_call: TRBD1

cdr3_nt: TGTGCCAGCAGTATGGACAGTAACTATGGCTACACCTTC
cdr3_aa: CASSMDSNYGYTF
j_call: TRBJ1-2
v_call: TRBV6-1
clone_size: .
d_call: .

cdr3_nt: TGTGCCAGCAGTTGGAGGACAGGCCGAGGGGATACGCAGTATTTT
cdr3_aa: CASSWRTGRGDTQYF
j_call: TRBJ2-3
v_call: TRBV27
clone_size: .
d_call: TRBD1

cdr3_nt: TGCGCCAGCAGCTTGGTGGCGGGGGGCTCCTACGAGCAGTACTTC
cdr3_aa: CASSLVAGGSYEQYF
j_call: TRBJ2-7
v_call: TRBV5-1
clone_size: few
d_call: TRBD2